This T cell receptor beta chain was identified in a study of technical replicates of blood from several donors. This table comes from immunoSEQ multiplex PCR, and its TCRdb copy is limited to in-frame clones, with some not included. The table has 85,000 to 100,000 clones, about 95% seen once; the top ten hold over 0.2%. Deletions cut 5 bases from V and 3 bases from J, with 5 bases between. The CDR3 is 12 amino acids. Germline V gene sequence: CDR1 SEHNR, CDR2 FQNEAQ (reference sequence). The receptor's source is a human donor in good health. Specimen: T cells isolated from PBMCs. The chain carries TRBV7-9 and TRBJ1-5; D not certain. In DNA form, the CDR3 reads TGTGCCAGCAGCACGGTCAATCAGCCCCAGCATTTT. As protein: CASSTVNQPQHF.